This T cell receptor (beta chain) was sequenced in a study of blood T cell repertoires in COVID-19. Study-level background: Researchers got acute and convalescent COVID-19 samples from the United States, Italy and Spain.

With respect to this clone: This sample includes further DNA sequences coding for the same CDR3.

Enrolled through a virtual design, the participants were between 18 and 89 years of age and came from fewer than 30 US areas. Membership in each cohort depended on participant-reported clinical history. Symptom resolution, clearance, or two negative PCRs marked the recovered donors of Cohort 3. Sequencing was performed with immunoSEQ multiplex PCR; in TCRdb, only in-frame clones are kept and a portion is missing. Among about 330,000 clones listed, over 70% were seen once. Germline V gene data show CDR1 as MDHEN and CDR2 as SYDVKM. The CDR3 has 11 residues. V lost 5 bases and J lost 3, with 4 bases in between.

The chain uses TRBV28 and TRBJ1-1, with D uncertain. This TCR derives from a young man who had recovered from COVID-19. The sequenced material came from PBMCs or T cells enriched from blood (not recorded which). CDR3 loop: CASSRYTEAFF. The CDR3 DNA reads TGTGCCAGCAGTCGTTACACTGAAGCTTTCTTT.